This T cell receptor beta chain appears in the sequencing data of a study of Graves' ophthalmopathy and Graves' hyperthyroidism (dated by TCRdb to the late 2010s). With respect to the entire study: Peripheral blood was collected at initial diagnosis, prior to any treatment. Following sampling, methimazole starting at 30 mg daily was administered to hyperthyroidism patients, and high-dose intravenous methylprednisolone was administered to ophthalmopathy patients. The study used TCR beta repertoire signatures to distinguish Graves' ophthalmopathy from Graves' hyperthyroidism and to predict progression to ophthalmopathy. In total, 135 blood samples were TCR-sequenced: some 40 ophthalmopathy, under 80 hyperthyroidism and some 17 hyperthyroidism-to-ophthalmopathy patients. A discovery set of about 99 patients (around 45 ophthalmopathy, approximately 58 stable hyperthyroidism) was enrolled to explore V-J signatures distinguishing ophthalmopathy from hyperthyroidism. The independent validation cohort included some 19 hyperthyroidism patients plus 17 patients who later progressed from hyperthyroidism to ophthalmopathy. T-cell repertoires of thyroid tissue and blood were compared in over 5 hyperthyroidism patients. Overall study results and their limits: In cross-validation, the 13-signature model distinguished ophthalmopathy from stable hyperthyroidism with approximately 90% sensitivity and about 81% specificity, while in the test set the corresponding values were approximately 80% and 75%. No statistical method was used to set the sample size in advance, and the investigators knew which group each participant was assigned to. In validation, the model predicted ophthalmopathy progression with about 70% sensitivity and 72.22% specificity; some 13 predicted patients were CT-confirmed with GO in a median of roughly 6.8 months. Most of the expanded thyroid clonotypes with a frequency above 0.001 were also detected in blood, and it was suggested that the thyroid immune response may be reflected by blood repertoires.

For repertoire sequencing, the TCR beta CDR3 regions were amplified from RNA transcripts. The first round of RT-PCR was done with HTBI primers and the Qiagen OneStep RT-PCR kit, and was followed by a second round of multiplex PCR, then size selection and purification. Libraries were sequenced paired-end with 100 bp reads on an Illumina HiSeq2000. The paper's data handling went like this. SOAPnuke was used for read processing, and reads with adapters, uncalled bases, a mean Phred below 15, or no exact constant-primer or identifier match were discarded. COPE v1.2.5 was used to merge the high-quality paired reads. Each unique nucleotide sequence was defined as a clonotype, and clonotypes were aligned to IMGT TRB V, D and J references with MiTCR v1.1. The analysis was limited to V-J combinations with a frequency above 0.0001, which together covered around 99% of the repertoires. For each V-J combination, a TCR clonal expansion and chaos score was defined as the ratio of F50 clonal expansion to chaos observed in the TCRdist matrix. Welch's t-statistics and random forest were used to reduce the features to 13 V-J combinations, which were then used as input to a naive Bayes classifier. The similarity between thyroid and blood repertoires was quantified using the Morisita-Horn index. The public reads were reprocessed in TCRdb via fastp at Q25 and MiXCR, keeping in-frame beta chains. Rows with a matching CDR3 protein are joined into one entry that keeps the most common DNA and genes. It is TCRdb's table, rather than the study itself, that gives the V and J calls and clone size. Present in this sample are hundreds of thousands of distinct CDR3 sequences, roughly 40% of which were seen just once. The top ten clones comprise around 40% of the sample.

Regarding this clonotype: The clone's antigen remains unknown. This CDR3 fails to terminate in the conserved phenylalanine or tryptophan, so it likely reflects a read error.

The germline V gene supplies CDR1 ENHRY and CDR2 SYGVKD. Relative to germline, V is missing 10 bases and J is missing 6 bases, with 13 bases of the junction outside any gene match. The CDR3 totals 16 residues, both ends included. Solely the CDR3 DNA is kept, with 48 bases framed from the first base. Patients with ophthalmopathy had moderately to severely active disease, with a Clinical Activity Score of 3 or more, a NOSPECS grade of 4 or more, and a disease duration of less than 3 months. Patients were excluded if they had other autoimmune diseases, uncontrolled infections, pregnancy or lactation. Clinical symptoms, serum thyroxine, TRAb, thyroid ultrasound and orbital computed tomography formed the basis of the diagnosis. Using Ficoll-Paque density gradient centrifugation, PBMCs were isolated from 9.5 to 10 ml of fresh peripheral blood. Trizol reagent was used to extract the total RNA, and its quality was then checked on an Agilent 2100 Bioanalyzer.

Rearrangement joined TRBV10-3 to TRBJ2-2; 11 middle bases align to TRBD2. The clonotype comes from an adult man with Graves' ophthalmopathy. Sequenced material: peripheral blood. The encoded CDR3 is CATQESSGRISGELFL. In nucleotide form, the sequence is TGTGCCACCCAGGAATCTAGCGGGAGGATTTCCGGGGAGCTGTTTCTT.